This TCR beta chain was captured by sequencing in a study of blood T cell repertoires in COVID-19. Study-wide background: Whether acute or convalescent, the COVID-19 samples came from the United States, Italy and Spain. T cells, B-cell-depleted T cells, or PBMCs provided the cDNA or gDNA that served as material.

Original processing notes: Amplified reference gene primers provided the basis for estimating nucleated cell counts. Method: immunoSEQ multiplex PCR; TCRdb's copy keeps in-frame clones and lacks some. V and J calls and clone size come straight from that table; D and trimming were deduced from the DNA. The sample contains 93,000 or so clones, around 90% of which appear only once. The CDR3 has 13 residues. Germline CDR1 SGHTA, CDR2 FQGTGA. Deletions cut 2 bases from V and 7 bases from J, with 8 bases between. The sequence was obtained from a woman of 80 years or more in a cohort sampled during active COVID-19. The material sequenced was peripheral blood. The J gene is TRBJ2-2, the V gene TRBV7-3, with D perhaps TRBD1 (5 bases). For the CDR3, the DNA is TGTGCCAGCAGCTTACAGGGTCTCGGGGAGCTGTTTTTT. This codes for CASSLQGLGELFF.